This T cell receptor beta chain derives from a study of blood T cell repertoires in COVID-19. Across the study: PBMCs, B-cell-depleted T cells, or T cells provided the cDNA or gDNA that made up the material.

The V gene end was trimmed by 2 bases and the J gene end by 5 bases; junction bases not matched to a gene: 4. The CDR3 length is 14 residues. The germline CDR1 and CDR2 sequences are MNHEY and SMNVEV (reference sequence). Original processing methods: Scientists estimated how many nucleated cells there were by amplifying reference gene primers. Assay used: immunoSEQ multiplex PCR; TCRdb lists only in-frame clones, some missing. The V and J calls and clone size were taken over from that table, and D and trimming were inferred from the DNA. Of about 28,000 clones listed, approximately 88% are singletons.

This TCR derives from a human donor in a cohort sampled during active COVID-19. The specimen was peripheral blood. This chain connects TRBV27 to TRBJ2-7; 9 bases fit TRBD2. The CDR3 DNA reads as TGTGCCAGCAGTTTAGCGGGAGGGATGCACGAGCAGTACTTC. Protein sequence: CASSLAGGMHEQYF.